This note documents a single T cell receptor beta chain sequence. Its antigen target is currently unknown. Per-base quality was not reported, and no clone a single base away is much larger than it. The sample holds other DNA sequences that translate to the same CDR3. These data come from a study of technical replicates of blood from several donors (dated by TCRdb to 2017 to 2019). Library preparation used the immunoSEQ multiplex PCR assay. What TCRdb holds here is the immuneACCESS table cut down to in-frame rearrangements. Part of the clones is not present; checked against another copy, under half of the missing clones reflect an unresolved V gene, and the others are unexplained. The sample table holds roughly 79,000 clones, of which 91% were seen once. The top ten clonotypes cover more than 0.35% of the sample. The germline V gene encodes CDR1 SGHTA and CDR2 FQGTGA. The CDR3 contains 16 residues, cysteine and phenylalanine counted. CDR3 DNA is the only sequence kept; it has 48 bases, read in frame from the first base. Trimming at the junction amounts to 5 bases on V and 4 bases on J, and the germline ends lie 18 bases apart.

What was sequenced was T cells isolated from PBMCs. The sequence was collected from a human donor in good health. Some clones in this sample may be carry-over from other donors' samples. The chain was built from TRBV7-3 and TRBJ2-1; tentative D gene TRBD1, with 6 bases matching. The base sequence is TGTGCCAGCAGCCCCATAGGGGCAGGGGATTACAATGAGCAGTTCTTC. The translation is CASSPIGAGDYNEQFF.